This is a list of T cell receptor beta chains from one sample in a study of T-cell reconstitution after alpha-beta-depleted transplantation in children. TCRdb reanalysed the PCR reads using MiXCR and keeps one entry per CDR3 protein. The sample includes 200,000 to 250,000 distinct CDR3 sequences, about a tenth of them seen just once. The sample in question was PBMCs, obtained before TCRalphabeta/CD19-depleted stem cell transplant. Receptors originate from a child under two years old with acute myeloid leukemia, due to receive a stem cell transplant. Both conserved end residues are part of each CDR3. The order of the fields is J gene, V gene, D gene, CDR3 protein. The D gene is left open where the match is weak.

j_call: TRBJ2-7
v_call: TRBV29-1
d_call: TRBD2
cdr3_aa: CSVGTSGRAYEQYF

j_call: TRBJ2-4
v_call: TRBV7-2
d_call: TRBD2
cdr3_aa: CASSRGGGRNIQYF

j_call: TRBJ2-3
v_call: TRBV19
d_call: TRBD1
cdr3_aa: CASSLRGRRSTDTQYF

j_call: TRBJ1-4
v_call: TRBV3-1
d_call: NA
cdr3_aa: CASSARRPNEKLFF

j_call: TRBJ2-1
v_call: TRBV29-1
d_call: NA
cdr3_aa: CSVVPPSARDYNEQFF

j_call: TRBJ2-1
v_call: TRBV7-6
d_call: NA
cdr3_aa: CASSLKGEGEQFF

j_call: TRBJ2-2
v_call: TRBV7-8
d_call: NA
cdr3_aa: CASSLAQYTGELFF

j_call: TRBJ2-1
v_call: TRBV7-2
d_call: NA
cdr3_aa: CASSSSGTYNEQFF

j_call: TRBJ2-5
v_call: TRBV11-2
d_call: NA
cdr3_aa: CASRTTTSETQYF

j_call: TRBJ2-7
v_call: TRBV20-1
d_call: TRBD1
cdr3_aa: CSAEVGTGYYEQYF

j_call: TRBJ2-3
v_call: TRBV28
d_call: TRBD2
cdr3_aa: CASSAGTSRADTQYF

j_call: TRBJ2-5
v_call: TRBV6-6
d_call: NA
cdr3_aa: CASSSLETQYF

j_call: TRBJ1-5
v_call: TRBV9
d_call: NA
cdr3_aa: CASRGGGWGQPQHF

j_call: TRBJ1-5
v_call: TRBV27
d_call: TRBD1
cdr3_aa: CASSGFSRGESNQPQHF

j_call: TRBJ2-1
v_call: TRBV27
d_call: NA
cdr3_aa: CASSLSGRPYNEQFF

j_call: TRBJ2-1
v_call: TRBV25-1
d_call: NA
cdr3_aa: CASSEGEGPALYNEQFF

j_call: TRBJ1-2
v_call: TRBV12-3/TRBV12-4
d_call: TRBD1
cdr3_aa: CASSLLGQPVGYTF

j_call: TRBJ2-5
v_call: TRBV7-2
d_call: NA
cdr3_aa: CATGYQETQYF

j_call: TRBJ2-3
v_call: TRBV12-3/TRBV12-4
d_call: TRBD2
cdr3_aa: CASSLGQGPSGRAPDTQYF

j_call: TRBJ2-4
v_call: TRBV21-1
d_call: NA
cdr3_aa: CASSKEGKGRAKNIQYF

j_call: TRBJ1-2
v_call: TRBV20-1
d_call: NA
cdr3_aa: CSAPRAGNYGYTF

j_call: TRBJ2-1
v_call: TRBV7-8
d_call: TRBD1
cdr3_aa: CASSARDSANEQFF

j_call: TRBJ2-1
v_call: TRBV20-1
d_call: TRBD2
cdr3_aa: CSARDRGGLAEYNEQFF

j_call: TRBJ2-5
v_call: TRBV20-1
d_call: TRBD1
cdr3_aa: CSAAWTGVSQETQYF

j_call: TRBJ2-1
v_call: TRBV4-1
d_call: NA
cdr3_aa: CASSQSRRSNEQFF

j_call: TRBJ2-7
v_call: TRBV6-5
d_call: TRBD2
cdr3_aa: CASSSGLAEHKVGEQYF

j_call: TRBJ1-1
v_call: TRBV9
d_call: NA
cdr3_aa: CASSVEPRGGTEAFF

j_call: TRBJ1-2
v_call: TRBV3-1
d_call: NA
cdr3_aa: CASSQRVGPEGGNYGYTF

j_call: TRBJ2-1
v_call: TRBV4-2
d_call: NA
cdr3_aa: CASSKGPSFNEQFF

j_call: TRBJ2-7
v_call: TRBV5-6
d_call: NA
cdr3_aa: CASSLEVEAASSYEQYF

j_call: TRBJ2-7
v_call: TRBV2
d_call: TRBD2
cdr3_aa: CASSPQTSGGTEQYF